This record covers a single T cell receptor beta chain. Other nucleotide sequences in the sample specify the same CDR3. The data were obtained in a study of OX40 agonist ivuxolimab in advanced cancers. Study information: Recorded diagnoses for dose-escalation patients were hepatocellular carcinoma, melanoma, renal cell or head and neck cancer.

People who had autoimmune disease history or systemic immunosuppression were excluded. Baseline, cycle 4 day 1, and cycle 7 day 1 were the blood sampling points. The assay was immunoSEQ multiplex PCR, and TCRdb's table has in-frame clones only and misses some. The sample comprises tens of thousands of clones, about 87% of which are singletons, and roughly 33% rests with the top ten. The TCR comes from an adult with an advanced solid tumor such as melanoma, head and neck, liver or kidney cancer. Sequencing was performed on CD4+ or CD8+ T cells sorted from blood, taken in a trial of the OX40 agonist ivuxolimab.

This chain's CDR3 is CASSWEGTGGRYEQYF. CDR3 DNA: TGCGCCAGCAGCTGGGAGGGGACAGGGGGGCGGTACGAGCAGTACTTC. This chain links TRBV5-1 with TRBJ2-7; 11 bases agree with TRBD1. V was pared by 3 bases and J by 4 bases, with 9 bases of the junction left unmatched. Germline V lookup: CDR1 SGHRS, CDR2 YFSETQ. The CDR3 consists of 16 residues.